One and the same sample provided the 14 T cell receptor beta chains below, sequenced in a study of cytomegalovirus exposure and HLA in healthy donors. PCR primers comprised 60 Vbeta and 13 Jbeta primers. This table comes from immunoSEQ multiplex PCR, and its TCRdb copy is limited to in-frame clones, with some not included. The sample carries about 140,000 clones, roughly 77% recorded once. The sequenced sample was PBMCs. These receptors all come from a man aged 40-55 years in good health and CMV-seronegative.

The chain couples TRBV2 to TRBJ2-3, with TRBD2 as a possible D gene (7 bases). Germline CDR1 is SNHLY and CDR2 is FYNNEI. V was cut by 6 bases and J by 2 bases, with 15 bases left in between. The CDR3 loop spans 15 amino acids. This CDR3 is CASRLEGGDTDTQYF. The CDR3 nucleotides are TGTGCCAGCAGATTAGAAGGGGGGGACACAGATACGCAGTATTTT.

V and J are TRBV2 and TRBJ1-4, with 8 bases fitting TRBD1. V was pared by 6 bases and J by 8 bases, with 8 bases of the junction left unmatched. This CDR3 is 14 amino acids long. CDR1 is SNHLY, CDR2 FYNNEI, per germline. The chain's CDR3 is CASSSGGPNEKLFF. In DNA, the CDR3 is TGTGCCAGCAGCTCAGGGGGCCCGAACGAAAAACTGTTTTTT.

V is TRBV7-2 and J is TRBJ2-5, with D perhaps TRBD2 (6 bases). Trimming shortened V by 1 base and J by 4 bases, and 10 bases separated the two germline ends. The CDR3 consists of 14 residues. Germline V gives CDR1 SGHTA, CDR2 FQGNSA. The CDR3 is CASSLGGTLETQYF. The CDR3 nucleotides are TGTGCCAGCAGCTTAGGCGGGACCCTAGAGACCCAGTACTTC.

This rearrangement joins TRBV7-3 to TRBJ1-1; 9 bases map to TRBD1. This CDR3 region has 13 residues. J lost 4 bases, V lost 5 bases, and 2 bases had no gene match. CDR1 and CDR2 (germline): SGHTA, FQGTGA. CDR3 DNA sequence: TGTGCCAGCAGCCCGGGACAGGGCACTGAAGCTTTCTTT. It specifies CASSPGQGTEAFF.

This chain uses TRBV7-2 with TRBJ1-2, with no clear D. The germline CDR1 and CDR2 sequences are SGHTA and FQGNSA. The CDR3 has 12 amino acids. V was pared by 11 bases and J by 0 bases, with 10 bases between. The CDR3 DNA reads TGTGCCTTCGGGTCTACTAACTATGGCTACACCTTC. Protein product: CAFGSTNYGYTF.

The chain carries TRBV27 and TRBJ2-7, with TRBD2 matching over 7 bases. Losses at the gene ends were 0 bases for V and 1 base for J; bases not matched to a gene: 3. CDR1 and CDR2 from the germline V gene are MNHEY and SMNVEV (reference sequence). CDR3 size: 15 residues. The CDR3 loop reads CASSLSGGGSYEQYF. The CDR3, as DNA: TGTGCCAGCAGTTTATCGGGGGGGGGTTCCTACGAGCAGTACTTC.

The chain is built from TRBV6-5 and TRBJ1-2, with D unclear. With 5 bases removed from V and 1 base from J, the gap between germline ends came to 11 bases. This CDR3 comprises 14 residues. Germline lookup yields CDR1 MNHEY and CDR2 SVGAGI. Here the CDR3 reads CASSPRGSNYGYTF. CDR3 DNA: TGTGCCAGCAGTCCCCGTGGGAGTAACTATGGCTACACCTTC.

The rearrangement links TRBV29-1 to TRBJ2-5; 8 bases line up with TRBD1. The V gene end was trimmed by 7 bases and the J gene end by 3 bases; junction bases not matched to a gene: 4. This CDR3 comprises 12 residues. The germline gives CDR1 SQVTM, CDR2 ANQGSEA. This CDR3 reads CSGQGPEETQYF. The CDR3 nucleotides read TGCAGCGGACAGGGGCCCGAAGAGACCCAGTACTTC. Full variable domain (outside the CDR3, taken from reference TRBV29-1 and TRBJ2-5): SAVISQKPSRDICQRGTSLTIQCQVDSQVTMMFWYRQQPGQSLTLIATANQGSEATYESGFVIDKFPISRPNLTFSTLTVSNMSPEDSSIYLCSGQGPEETQYFGPGTRLLVL.

This clone was counted only a few times. The rearrangement links TRBV4-1 to TRBJ1-2, with D possibly being TRBD1 (6 bases). V gave up 0 bases and J gave up 4 bases, with 9 bases separating them. This CDR3 is 14 amino acids long. Per germline, CDR1 MGHRA and CDR2 YSYEKL. The CDR3 nucleotides are TGCGCCAGCAGCCAAGAGGAGACAGGCTATGGCTACACCTTC. Translation: CASSQEETGYGYTF.

The V gene is TRBV6-5, the J gene TRBJ2-7; D unresolved. Germline-derived CDR1 and CDR2 are MNHEY and SVGAGI. CDR3 size: 13 residues. The V and J ends lost 4 bases and 9 bases respectively, with 16 bases between them. CDR3 residues: CASSSPGSLGQYF. The CDR3 coding sequence is TGTGCCAGCAGTTCCCCCGGGTCTTTGGGGCAGTACTTC.

The rearrangement uses TRBV5-5 and TRBJ1-2, with 8 bases that match TRBD1. With V trimmed by 3 bases and J by 2 bases, 9 bases remained unmatched. Germline CDR1 SGHKS, CDR2 YYEKEE (reference sequence). CDR3 length equals 16 residues. The CDR3 spells CASSSGQGMANYGYTF. CDR3 nucleotides: TGTGCCAGCAGCTCCGGACAGGGAATGGCGAACTATGGCTACACCTTC.

The genes are TRBV25-1 and TRBJ1-1, with D possibly matching TRBD1 (5 bases). Trimming cost V 0 bases and J 6 bases, with 11 bases left between them. The CDR3 length is 14 residues. Germline-derived CDR1 and CDR2 are MGHDK and SYGVNS. CDR3 protein: CASSEYIRGAEAFF. The CDR3 coding sequence is TGTGCCAGCAGTGAATATATACGGGGGGCTGAAGCTTTCTTT.

J is TRBJ2-7 and V is TRBV7-9; 7 bases are a match to TRBD1. The V segment lost 5 bases and the J segment 2 bases; nucleotides outside the gene matches: 6. The CDR3 is made up of 14 amino acids. The germline V gene has CDR1 SEHNR and CDR2 FQNEAQ (reference sequence). CDR3 sequence reads: CASSPGGQAYEQYF. The DNA of the CDR3 is TGTGCCAGCAGCCCCGGTGGACAGGCCTACGAGCAGTACTTC.

This clone was observed a few times. The gene calls are TRBV5-1 and TRBJ1-4; tentative D call: TRBD1 (6 bases). Germline V gives CDR1 SGHRS, CDR2 YFSETQ. The CDR3 runs to 14 residues. V lost 0 bases, J lost 6 bases, and 9 bases lay in between. The CDR3 coding sequence is TGCGCCAGCAGCTTGGTCCCAGGGGATGAAAAACTGTTTTTT. This encodes CASSLVPGDEKLFF.